This TCR beta chain was sequenced in a study of T cells in Graves' hyperthyroidism and ophthalmopathy. The table lists this clonotype with many counts. What it recognizes is unknown. Findings of the study overall: Model-based prediction identified ophthalmopathy a median 6.5 months prior to its onset.

There were TCR beta CDR3 regions amplified from RNA transcripts. The TCR CDR3 was amplified in a first-round RT-PCR using the HTBI primer set. Each CDR3 protein is one row after TCRdb ran MiXCR on the multiplex PCR reads. This sample carries hundreds of thousands of distinct CDR3 sequences, approximately 14% of them seen once, and the ten largest clones take 20% to 25%. The CDR3 has 14 amino acids. V lost 1 base, J lost 8 bases, and 14 bases lay in between. CDR1 LGHDT and CDR2 YNNKEL come from the germline V gene (reference sequence). The gene calls are TRBV3-1 and TRBJ1-1, with D possibly being TRBD1 (5 bases). The clonotype comes from a woman aged 30 to 39 with Graves' hyperthyroidism. Sequencing input: blood. The CDR3 reads CASSQVRGGIEAFF. CDR3 DNA sequence: TGTGCCAGCAGCCAAGTAAGGGGCGGGATAGAAGCTTTCTTT.